The TCR beta chain described here comes from a study of regulatory T cells in long-lasting Graves disease. Overall study results and limits: Segments TRBV28, TRBJ1-2 and TRBJ2-5 showed preferential usage in persistent disease.

The time point is: newly diagnosed GD, antithyroid drugs for less than 3 months. Following extraction of RNA from PBMCs, that RNA was used to make the TCR library. Through Arm-PCR of CDR3 regions and iRepertoire HTBI primers, TCR beta libraries were built. Using its own MiXCR run on the multiplex PCR reads, TCRdb lists one record per CDR3 protein. The sample gives approximately 460,000 distinct CDR3 sequences, roughly 15% of which show up once; over 8.5% is in the top ten. Regarding this clonotype: Its antigen is not identified.

CDR1 ENHRY and CDR2 SYGVKD come from the germline V gene. Trimming shortened V by 9 bases and J by 6 bases, and 15 bases separated the two germline ends. There are 12 residues in the CDR3. This sample was also put to use in a study of T cells in Graves' hyperthyroidism and ophthalmopathy.

This clonotype was obtained from a woman aged 25 to 45 with Graves disease. The chain links TRBV10-3 to TRBJ2-7; maybe TRBD2 (6 bases). The sample consisted of peripheral blood mononuclear cells (PBMCs), taken at new diagnosis, from a patient treated with antithyroid drugs. CDR3 loop: CAISSGAAEQYF. CDR3 DNA sequence: TGTGCCATTTCGTCGGGAGCGGCCGAGCAGTACTTC.